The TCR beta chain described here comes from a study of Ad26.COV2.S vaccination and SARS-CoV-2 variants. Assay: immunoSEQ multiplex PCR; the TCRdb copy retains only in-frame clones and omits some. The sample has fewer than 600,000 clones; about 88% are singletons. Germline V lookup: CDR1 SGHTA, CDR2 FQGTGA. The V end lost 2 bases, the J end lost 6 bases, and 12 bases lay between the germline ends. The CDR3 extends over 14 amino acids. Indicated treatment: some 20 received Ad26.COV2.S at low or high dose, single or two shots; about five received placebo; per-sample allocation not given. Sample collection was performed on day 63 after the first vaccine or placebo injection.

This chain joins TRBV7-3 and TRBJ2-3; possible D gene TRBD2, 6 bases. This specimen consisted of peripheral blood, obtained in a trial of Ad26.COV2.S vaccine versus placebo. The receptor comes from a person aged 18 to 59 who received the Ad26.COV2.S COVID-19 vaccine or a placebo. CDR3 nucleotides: TGTGCCAGCAGCTTAGGCGGGGTCCAGGATACGCAGTATTTT. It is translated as CASSLGGVQDTQYF.